These 27 T cell receptor beta chains originate from one sample sequenced in a study of blood T cell repertoires in COVID-19 (TCRdb year 2020). The receptor library was made with the immunoSEQ multiplex PCR assay. TCRdb obtained this table from immuneACCESS and retained in-frame rearrangements with V and J assigned. These tables miss some clones; where compared with another copy, unresolved V genes account for less than half of the shortfall, and the remainder is unexplained. Within this sample are roughly 140,000 clones, with around 89% of them counted one time only. The top ten constitute approximately 3% of the sample. The sequenced sample was peripheral blood. All receptors come from a woman aged 60-75 years with active COVID-19.

The chain links TRBV24-1 to TRBJ2-3, with D possibly being TRBD2 (5 bases). The V gene lost 6 bases and the J gene lost 0 bases, with 12 bases spanning the gap. CDR1 is KGHDR, CDR2 SFDVKD, per germline. This CDR3 is built from 15 residues. The CDR3 spells CATSSRGISTDTQYF. CDR3 in DNA: TGTGCCACCAGTTCTCGAGGGATTAGCACAGATACGCAGTATTTT.

This rearrangement joins TRBV6-5 to TRBJ2-5; D is unclear. The germline CDR1 and CDR2 sequences are MNHEY and SVGAGI. The CDR3 runs 13 residues. V shed 2 bases and J shed 5 bases, with 9 bases lying between them. The chain's CDR3 is CASSYQDAETQYF. The CDR3 DNA reads as TGTGCCAGCAGTTACCAGGATGCGGAGACCCAGTACTTC.

This rearrangement joins TRBV13 to TRBJ2-2, with 8 bases identical to TRBD1. J lost 6 bases, V lost 3 bases, and 0 bases had no gene match. The CDR3 has 13 amino acids. The germline V gene has CDR1 PRHDT and CDR2 FYEKMQ (reference sequence). The CDR3 region is CASSLGQAGELFF. DNA of the CDR3: TGTGCCAGCAGCTTGGGACAGGCCGGGGAGCTGTTTTTT.

CDR3 amino acids: CAWSTGGRQPQHF. CDR3 sequence (DNA): TGTGCCTGGAGTACGGGAGGGCGGCAGCCCCAGCATTTT. The chain combines TRBV30 with TRBJ1-5; D gene unclear. Germline CDR1 is GTSNPN and CDR2 is SVGIG (reference sequence). V lost 2 bases to trimming and J lost 7 bases, with 12 bases between them. CDR3 length equals 13 residues.

The rearrangement joins TRBV18 to TRBJ2-2; 7 bases map to TRBD2. Trimming cost V 5 bases and J 0 bases; bases outside gene matches: 15. Germline loops: CDR1 KGHSH, CDR2 LQKENI. The CDR3 is 19 residues long. The CDR3 reads CASSSRRRASGPNTGELFF. DNA for the CDR3: TGTGCCAGCTCATCTCGACGTCGGGCTAGCGGACCGAACACCGGGGAGCTGTTTTTT.

For this clone: One end of the junction varies from germline; a read error may be responsible. This chain joins TRBV7-7 and TRBJ2-1, with D uncertain. Germline V CDR1 and CDR2: SSHAT, FNYEAQ (reference sequence). The CDR3 runs to 17 residues. CDR3 DNA: TGTGCTAGCAGCCTCCTTCGAGATCCGAGCTCCTACAATGAGCAGTTCTTC. Its translation is CASSLLRDPSSYNEQFF.

The chain joins TRBV19 to TRBJ2-7, with 10 bases that match TRBD2. V trimming: 5 bases; J trimming: 5 bases; junction bases outside the gene matches: 12. CDR3 length: 16 residues. CDR1 and CDR2 from the germline V gene are LNHDA and SQIVND (reference sequence). The DNA of the CDR3 is TGTGCCAGTAGTCCACTCTCTAGCGGGAGAACCCACGAGCAGTACTTC. It translates to CASSPLSSGRTHEQYF.

CDR3 in amino acids: CASRKPLGDQFF. The DNA of the CDR3 is TGTGCCAGCAGGAAACCCCTAGGGGATCAGTTCTTC. V usage is TRBV27 and J usage is TRBJ2-1; a weak D match, TRBD1 (5 bases). Germline-derived CDR1 and CDR2 are MNHEY and SMNVEV (reference sequence). This CDR3 is built from 12 residues. The ends were cut back, 6 bases at V and 13 bases at J, with 16 bases in the middle.

The genes are TRBV7-2 and TRBJ1-5, with 9 nucleotides matching TRBD1. V lost 4 bases and J lost 5; bases outside the gene matches: 9. Germline V lookup: CDR1 SGHTA, CDR2 FQGNSA. This CDR3 contains 16 residues. Here the CDR3 DNA reads TGTGCCAGCAGCTCGTCCGGGACAGGGTTTCATCAGCCCCAGCATTTT. Its translation is CASSSSGTGFHQPQHF.

Here the CDR3 DNA reads TGTGCCAGCAGCGATGGGGGGTATAGCAATCAGCCCCAGCATTTT. This encodes CASSDGGYSNQPQHF. This sequence joins TRBV3-1 (or the pseudogene TRBV3-2) and TRBJ1-5, with a tentative D call TRBD1 (5 bases). CDR3 length equals 15 residues. Trimming left V 5 bases short and J 0 bases short, with 11 bases between. Germline V lookup: CDR1 LGHDT, CDR2 YNNKEL (reference sequence).

The chain carries TRBV4-2 and TRBJ2-2; D remains ambiguous. Germline loops: CDR1 LGHNA, CDR2 YNFKEQ. The length of the CDR3 is 17 residues. V was cut by 4 bases and J by 4 bases, with 19 bases left in between. CDR3 nucleotide sequence: TGTGCCAGCAGCCCCGGCCATGGGCTACTGGGCACCGGGGAGCTGTTTTTT. Amino acid sequence: CASSPGHGLLGTGELFF.

V and J are TRBV7-3 and TRBJ1-3; D gene unclear. Trimming stripped 2 bases from V and 0 bases from J, with 5 bases between. The CDR3 loop spans 14 amino acids. In germline, CDR1 is SGHTA, CDR2 FQGTGA. CDR3 sequence: CASSLASSGNTIYF. The CDR3 DNA reads TGTGCCAGCAGCTTAGCCAGCTCTGGAAACACCATATATTTT.

This rearrangement joins TRBV20-1 to TRBJ2-7; no reliable D call. Germline CDR1 is DFQATT and CDR2 is SNEGSKA (reference sequence). V lost 2 bases, J lost 2 bases, and 4 bases lay in between. The CDR3 runs to 11 residues. CDR3 sequence: CSARTAYEQYF. In nucleotides, the CDR3 is TGCAGTGCTAGAACAGCCTACGAGCAGTACTTC.

V usage is TRBV10-3 and J usage is TRBJ2-7; D not resolved. V lost 4 bases and J lost 4, with 5 bases in between. This CDR3 comprises 11 residues. CDR1 ENHRY and CDR2 SYGVKD come from the germline V gene. CDR3 in DNA: TGTGCCATCAGTGCAGGTTACGAGCAGTACTTC. Encoded protein: CAISAGYEQYF.

This rearrangement joins TRBV30 to TRBJ2-7, with a tentative D call TRBD2 (5 bases). Trimming removed 5 bases at V and 0 bases at J, with 14 bases between. Germline lookup yields CDR1 GTSNPN and CDR2 SVGIG (reference sequence). The CDR3 totals 14 residues. In DNA, the CDR3 is TGTGCCTGGGGGCGCGGGTCTTACTCCTACGAGCAGTACTTC. It encodes CAWGRGSYSYEQYF. Combining the CDR3 with reference TRBV30 and TRBJ2-7 gives the whole variable domain SQTIHQWPATLVQPVGSPLSLECTVEGTSNPNLYWYRQAAGRGLQLLFYSVGIGQISSEVPQNLSASRPQDRQFILSSKKLLLSDSGFYLCAWGRGSYSYEQYFGPGTRLTVT.

The chain is built from TRBV21-1 and TRBJ1-4; the table assigns TRBD1, which was not confirmed against the DNA. TRBV21-1 is recorded as a pseudogene. The CDR3 totals 18 residues. This CDR3 reads CASSKTPLDRVTNEKLFF. CDR3 nucleotides: TGTGCCAGCAGCAAAACCCCTTTGGACAGGGTAACTAATGAAAAACTGTTTTTT.

The V and J genes are TRBV5-1 and TRBJ2-7, with 7 nucleotides matching TRBD1. With 4 bases clipped from V and 6 bases from J, the junction kept 7 bases outside the gene matches. The length of the CDR3 is 13 residues. The germline CDR1 and CDR2 sequences are SGHRS and YFSETQ. The CDR3 DNA sequence: TGCGCCAGCAGCCGATACAGGGGATCCGAGCAGTACTTC. Protein product: CASSRYRGSEQYF.

This clone occurred a few times. The rearrangement uses TRBV12-3 or TRBV12-4 and TRBJ1-5; 8 bases are shared with TRBD1. The CDR3 totals 13 residues. V shed 5 bases and J 5 bases; nucleotides not matched to a gene: 2. The DNA of the CDR3 is TGTGCCAGCAGTCAGGGGGCATATCAGCCCCAGCATTTT. Translation: CASSQGAYQPQHF.

The J gene is TRBJ2-7, the V gene TRBV18, with D perhaps TRBD2 (6 bases). Germline V gene data show CDR1 as KGHSH and CDR2 as LQKENI. The CDR3 runs 13 residues. Deletions cut 3 bases from V and 7 bases from J, with 13 bases between. The chain's CDR3 is CASSPREAGEQYF. For the CDR3, the DNA is TGTGCCAGCTCACCCAGGGAAGCGGGTGAGCAGTACTTC.

V gene TRBV4-2 combines with J gene TRBJ2-3; 9 positions match TRBD2. The CDR3 extends over 16 amino acids. The V segment lost 0 bases and the J segment 1 base; nucleotides outside the gene matches: 2. Germline CDR1 reads LGHNA; CDR2 reads YNFKEQ. CDR3 protein: CASSQDLAGGTDTQYF. The CDR3 coding sequence is TGTGCCAGCAGCCAAGATTTAGCGGGGGGCACAGATACGCAGTATTTT.

The V call is TRBV7-9, the J call TRBJ2-5; 8 bases align to TRBD1. The V gene's germline CDR1 is SEHNR and CDR2 FQNEAQ (reference sequence). The CDR3 runs to 16 residues. J gave up 3 bases and V 4 bases, and 10 bases lay outside the gene matches. The CDR3 here is CASSSNRGIREETQYF. CDR3 in DNA: TGTGCCAGCAGCTCCAACAGGGGGATTAGAGAAGAGACCCAGTACTTC.

The CDR3 sequence: CASSVEIAGNEQFF. The CDR3 DNA sequence: TGTGCCAGCAGCGTAGAGATAGCGGGGAATGAGCAGTTCTTC. The rearrangement links TRBV9 to TRBJ2-1, with 8 nucleotides matching TRBD2. Germline lookup yields CDR1 SGDLS and CDR2 YYNGEE. The junction had 3 bases not matched to a gene; V was cut back by 0 bases and J by 7 bases. The CDR3 spans 14 residues.

CDR3 bases: TGCGCCAGCAGCCCAGGAGGGGACAGGGGGGAGACCCAGTACTTC. As protein: CASSPGGDRGETQYF. This chain links TRBV4-1 with TRBJ2-5; 11 bases are shared with TRBD1. CDR3 length: 15 amino acids. The J segment lost 5 bases and the V segment lost 4 bases, leaving 6 bases of the junction unmatched. CDR1 and CDR2 (germline): MGHRA, YSYEKL.

The chain is built from TRBV5-6 and TRBJ1-2; the D is unclear. V gave up 7 bases and J gave up 4 bases, with 20 bases separating them. The germline CDR1 and CDR2 sequences are SGHDT and YYEEEE. The CDR3 is made up of 15 amino acids. The CDR3 is CASALGGRLGYGYTF. CDR3 nucleotide sequence: TGTGCCAGCGCCCTTGGAGGGCGTTTAGGCTATGGCTACACCTTC.

The chain has TRBV14 and TRBJ1-1; D ambiguous. This CDR3 is 11 amino acids long. V lost 1 base and J lost 5, with 2 bases in between. Germline assignment: CDR1 SGHDN and CDR2 FVKESK. CDR3 nucleotides: TGTGCCAGCAGCCAAGCTACTGAAGCTTTCTTT. Translation: CASSQATEAFF.

The rearrangement joins TRBV6-2 or TRBV6-3 to TRBJ1-2; 9 bases are shared with TRBD1. Germline V gene sequence: CDR1 MNHEY, CDR2 SVGEGT. The CDR3 is made up of 16 amino acids. The V and J ends lost 6 bases and 5 bases, in that order; junction bases with no gene match: 13. In nucleotides, the CDR3 is TGTGCCAGCAGCAACGCCGGGACAGGGACGTCTTATGGCTACACCTTC. This codes for CASSNAGTGTSYGYTF.

This rearrangement joins TRBV9 to TRBJ2-2, with 9 nucleotides matching TRBD2. Unmatched junction bases numbered 8, after V lost 2 bases and J lost 6 bases. CDR3 length equals 16 residues. CDR1 is SGDLS, CDR2 YYNGEE, per germline. The CDR3 DNA is TGTGCCAGCAGCGTTGAACGCGGGAGGGGGTCCGGGGAGCTGTTTTTT. Its translation is CASSVERGRGSGELFF.